A selection of T cell receptor beta chains follows, all from one sample in a study of CD4 and CD8 cells across lung adenocarcinoma regions. TCRdb reprocessed the PCR reads via MiXCR and lists one record per CDR3 protein. The sample consists of about 25,000 distinct CDR3 sequences, under 60% of them appearing once. Sequencing was carried out using CD8+ T cells from the center of a lung tumor. Receptors were obtained from a male donor with lung adenocarcinoma. The CD4 and CD8 labels of this study may be unreliable. Each CDR3 is given with its conserved first and last residue. The D gene is left open where the match is weak. Rows may omit the clone size; those that give it use once, few, many or a size class.

16 | TRBD2 | TRBJ2-2 | TRBV10-1 | many | TGCGCCAGCAGTGAGCAGAGCGGGAGGGCCAGCGGGGAGCTGTTTTTT | CASSEQSGRASGELFF
19 | - | TRBJ2-2 | TRBV6-1 | - | - | CASSSAVKQFFGNTGELFF
15 | - | TRBJ2-7 | TRBV27 | - | TGTGCCCGCGACCCGGGCCTGGGAGCCAGGTACACGCAGTACTTC | CARDPGLGARYTQYF
11 | - | TRBJ2-5 | TRBV27 | - | TGCGGCGGCAGTTACACAGAGACCCAGTACTTC | CGGSYTETQYF
14 | - | TRBJ2-7 | TRBV7-8 | many | TGTGCCAGCAGCTTTTTGGCAGGGAACTACGAGCAGTACTTC | CASSFLAGNYEQYF
14 | - | TRBJ2-4 | TRBV6-1 | once | TGTGCGGGCCTCGGGGGCGGAGAGCGAGAGATTCAGTACTTC | CAGLGGGEREIQYF
15 | - | TRBJ2-2 | TRBV10-2 | medium-sized | TGCGCCAGCAGGGCAAGCGGAACCAACACCGGGGAGCTGTTTTTT | CASRASGTNTGELFF
16 | - | TRBJ1-3 | TRBV10-1 | many | TGCGCCAGCAGACCCGAGGGGGGTCGCTCTGGAAACACCATATATTTT | CASRPEGGRSGNTIYF
16 | TRBD2 | TRBJ2-7 | TRBV20-1 | - | TGCAGTGCCGTGTCTAGCGGGAGCGTTCGGTTCTACGAGCAGTACTTC | CSAVSSGSVRFYEQYF
15 | - | TRBJ2-5 | TRBV6-1 | - | TGTGCCGCGGGGCTAGGGGGCCTAGCGCAAGAGACGCAGTACTTC | CAAGLGGLAQETQYF
15 | - | TRBJ2-3 | TRBV12-3/TRBV12-4 | - | TGTGCCAGCAGTTCAGGGGGAGGTGACAAAGAGACGCAGTATTTT | CASSSGGGDKETQYF
14 | - | TRBJ2-7 | TRBV4-1 | many | TGCGCCAGCAGCCAAAATCGCGGGCCCTACGAGCAGTACTTC | CASSQNRGPYEQYF
13 | - | TRBJ2-7 | TRBV23-1 | - | TGCGCCAGCAAACCCGGCCGGGACTGCGAGCAGTACTTC | CASKPGRDCEQYF
13 | - | TRBJ2-3 | TRBV6-1 | - | TGTGCCAGCAGTGAATGGGACACCGGGACGCAGTATTTT | CASSEWDTGTQYF
14 | TRBD1 | TRBJ1-1 | TRBV6-1 | many | TGTGCCAGTAAGTCCGGGACAGCCGACACTGAAGCTTTCTTT | CASKSGTADTEAFF
17 | - | TRBJ2-1 | TRBV27 | - | TGTGCCAGCAGTTCAGGGGCAGGGCCGATCTCCTACAATGAGCAGTTCTTC | CASSSGAGPISYNEQFF
15 | TRBD1 | TRBJ1-4 | TRBV24-1 | - | TGTGCCACCAGTGATTTCAGGGGGCGCGGAGAAAAACTGTTTTTT | CATSDFRGRGEKLFF
11 | - | TRBJ2-5 | TRBV6-5 | many | TGTGCCAGCAGTAATACCGAGACCCAGTACTTC | CASSNTETQYF
16 | - | TRBJ2-1 | TRBV7-9 | - | TGTGCCAGCAGCTGGACCGCCCAGGGGCCGGCCAATGAGCAGTTCTTC | CASSWTAQGPANEQFF
13 | - | TRBJ2-1 | TRBV7-2 | - | TGTGCCAGCAGCTTAAATCGTGCCAATGAGCAGTTCTTC | CASSLNRANEQFF
17 | - | TRBJ1-2 | TRBV3-1 | - | TGTGCCAGCAGCCAAGATTTGATGGGCACGATAGCCCATGGCTACACCTTC | CASSQDLMGTIAHGYTF
16 | - | TRBJ2-1 | TRBV6-1 | - | TGTGCCAGCAGTGAACGGGTCGGGAGCTCCTACAATGAGCAGTTCTTC | CASSERVGSSYNEQFF
13 | - | TRBJ2-5 | TRBV6-1 | - | TGTGCCAGCCGACGGGACGGCACAGAGACCCAGTACTTC | CASRRDGTETQYF
15 | - | TRBJ1-5 | TRBV4-1 | few | TGCGCCAGCAGCCAAACTCAAATTAGCAATCAGCCCCAGCATTTT | CASSQTQISNQPQHF
13 | - | TRBJ2-4 | TRBV6-1 | - | TGTGGCCGCGCTGACCGTGACCAAGAGATTCAGTACTTC | CGRADRDQEIQYF
18 | TRBD2 | TRBJ2-1 | TRBV27 | medium-sized | TGTGCCAGCAGTTTAAAGGGACTAGCGGGAGGGCCGAGGAATGAGCAGTTCTTC | CASSLKGLAGGPRNEQFF
16 | TRBD1 | TRBJ2-2 | TRBV6-5 | - | TGTGCCAGCAGTTTACCCTGGACAGGGGCAACCGGGGAGCTGTTTTTT | CASSLPWTGATGELFF
17 | TRBD1 | TRBJ2-1 | TRBV25-1 | many | TGTGCCAGCAGTGCCGCCGGGACAGCTTTTGGTCGCAATGAGCAGTTCTTC | CASSAAGTAFGRNEQFF
14 | - | TRBJ2-3 | TRBV6-1 | - | TGTGTCAGCAGCCCTCAGGTCGGAAACAATACGCAGTTCTTT | CVSSPQVGNNTQFF
14 | TRBD1 | TRBJ2-1 | TRBV7-8 | few | TGTGCCAGCAGCCTACAGGGGGGAGGATGGGAGCAGTTCTTC | CASSLQGGGWEQFF
13 | - | TRBJ2-1 | TRBV11-1 | many | TGTGCCAGCAGCCCAAGGACAGCCTCTGGGCCGTTCTTC | CASSPRTASGPFF
19 | TRBD2 | TRBJ2-1 | TRBV4-1 | few | TGCGCCAGCAGCCAAGAGGGCCTCCGAGCGGGGAGCTCCTACAATGAGCAGTTCTTC | CASSQEGLRAGSSYNEQFF
16 | TRBD2 | TRBJ2-7 | TRBV27 | - | TGTGCCAGCAGACTAACGGGAGGGCGAGCCGCAGACACGCAGTACTTC | CASRLTGGRAADTQYF
14 | - | TRBJ2-1 | TRBV6-1 | many | TGTGCCAGCAGTGGGGACGCAGCCTACAATGAGCAGTTCTTC | CASSGDAAYNEQFF
17 | TRBD1 | TRBJ2-3 | TRBV10-3 | few | TGTGCCATCAGTGAGACTCTGGACAGGGCGGGCACAGATACGCAGTATTTT | CAISETLDRAGTDTQYF
17 | TRBD1 | TRBJ2-3 | TRBV6-1 | - | TGTGCCAGCAAGAGACAGGGGGCTACCTTTACCACAGATACGCAGTATTTT | CASKRQGATFTTDTQYF
15 | TRBD2 | TRBJ2-5 | TRBV6-1 | - | TGTGCCAGCAGGAGGGGGACTAGCGGGAGAGCGACCCGGTATTTC | CASRRGTSGRATRYF
21 | - | TRBJ2-3 | TRBV28 | - | TGTGCCAGCAGTCCGGGCGGGACAGCGGGAGCGGGGCCCCGTGACCAAGAGACCCAGTATTTT | CASSPGGTAGAGPRDQETQYF
16 | - | TRBJ2-3 | TRBV10-2 | - | TGCGCCAGCAGGGGACACGGAGTAGCGGGCCAAGATACCCAGTACTTT | CASRGHGVAGQDTQYF
15 | - | TRBJ2-2 | TRBV6-5 | - | TGTGCCAGCAGTTACTGGGGGGCGAACACCGGGGAGCTGTTTTTT | CASSYWGANTGELFF
15 | - | TRBJ2-7 | TRBV7-3 | many | TGTGCCAGCAGCTTAACAGGAGGGCCCTCCTACGAGCAGTACTTC | CASSLTGGPSYEQYF
17 | TRBD1 | TRBJ2-2 | TRBV7-2 | many | TGTGCCAGCAGCTTATCGTCAGGGGGCGCAGAGACCGGGGAGCTGTTTTTT | CASSLSSGGAETGELFF
17 | - | TRBJ2-4 | TRBV6-1 | - | TGTGCCAGCTGTAGCGCCCCGGGGCTGGAAGCCAAAGATATTCAGTACTTT | CASCSAPGLEAKDIQYF
16 | - | TRBJ2-4 | TRBV27 | once | TGTGCCAGCAGTTTATCGGGGGTGTGCGCCAAAGATATTCAGTACTTC | CASSLSGVCAKDIQYF
11 | - | TRBJ2-7 | TRBV6-1 | - | TGTGCCAGCATTGGGGTATACGAGCAGTACTTC | CASIGVYEQYF
14 | TRBD1 | TRBJ1-2 | TRBV6-1 | - | TGTGCCAGCAGTAATACCGGGACAGGGTATGGCTACACCTTC | CASSNTGTGYGYTF
20 | TRBD2 | TRBJ2-1 | TRBV3-1 | - | TGTGCCAGCAGCCAAGATTCACCGGGACTAGCGGGATATCTTTACAATGAGCAGTTCTTC | CASSQDSPGLAGYLYNEQFF
16 | TRBD1 | TRBJ2-7 | TRBV7-3 | - | TGTGCCAGCAGCTTAATAGGGGGCCGGTCCTCCTACGAGCAGTACTTC | CASSLIGGRSSYEQYF
15 | - | TRBJ1-5 | TRBV7-2 | many | TGTGCCAGCAGCTTAGGGGGGGGTCGCAATCAGCCCCAGCATTTT | CASSLGGGRNQPQHF